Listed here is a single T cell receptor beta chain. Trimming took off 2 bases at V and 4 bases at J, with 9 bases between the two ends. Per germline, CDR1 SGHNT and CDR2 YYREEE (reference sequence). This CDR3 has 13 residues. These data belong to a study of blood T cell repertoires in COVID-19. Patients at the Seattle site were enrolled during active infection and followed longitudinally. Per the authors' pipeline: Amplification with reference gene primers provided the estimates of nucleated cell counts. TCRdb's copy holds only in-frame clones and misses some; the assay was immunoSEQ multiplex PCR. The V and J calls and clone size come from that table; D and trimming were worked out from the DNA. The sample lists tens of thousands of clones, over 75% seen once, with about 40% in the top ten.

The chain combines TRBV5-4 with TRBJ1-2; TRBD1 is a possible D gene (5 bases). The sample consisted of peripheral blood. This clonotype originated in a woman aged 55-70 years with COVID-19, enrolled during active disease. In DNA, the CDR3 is TGTGCCAGCAGCTTAAGACAGAGCTATGGCTACACCTTC. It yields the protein CASSLRQSYGYTF.